The rows below give T cell receptor beta chains drawn from one sample of a study of regulatory T cells in long-lasting Graves disease. A single record per CDR3 protein comes from TCRdb applying MiXCR to the multiplex PCR reads. There are a few hundred thousand distinct CDR3 sequences in the sample; roughly 22% occur only once, and less than 15% lies in the top ten. Sequences were derived from peripheral blood mononuclear cells (PBMCs), sampled when the disease was refractory, from a patient treated with antithyroid drugs. Receptors originate from a female donor with Graves disease. Both conserved end residues are part of each CDR3. D genes are given only for firm matches. The size of a clone is reported for some rows only, either as once, few or many, or as a class for expanded clones.

D: TRBD2
size: many
J: TRBJ2-7
V: TRBV15
DNA: TGTGCCACCAGTCGACTAGCGGGAGTTACCTCCTACGAGCAGTACTTC
CDR3: CATSRLAGVTSYEQYF

D: TRBD2
size: -
J: TRBJ2-3
V: TRBV28
DNA: TGTGCCAGCAGTCCCACTACTAGCGCCATCACAGATACGCAGTATTTT
CDR3: CASSPTTSAITDTQYF

D: -
size: few
J: TRBJ1-1
V: TRBV19
DNA: TGTGCCAGTAGTATAGTACCGGGGATGAACACTGAAGCTTTCTTT
CDR3: CASSIVPGMNTEAFF

D: -
size: -
J: TRBJ1-6
V: TRBV25-1
DNA: TGTGCCAGCAGCCTGGGGGGCCGTAATAATCCACCCCTCCACTTT
CDR3: CASSLGGRNNPPLHF

D: -
size: many
J: TRBJ1-2
V: TRBV6-2/TRBV6-3
DNA: TGTGCCAGCAGACCGACCACGACCTATGGCTACACCTTC
CDR3: CASRPTTTYGYTF

D: -
size: many
J: TRBJ1-4
V: TRBV12-3/TRBV12-4
DNA: TGTGCCAGCAGTTTACGGACACGCAATGAAAAACTGTTTTTT
CDR3: CASSLRTRNEKLFF

D: -
size: few
J: TRBJ1-6
V: TRBV7-2
DNA: TGTGCCAGCAGCTTAGTTGGGGAAATTAATTCACCCCTCCACTTT
CDR3: CASSLVGEINSPLHF

D: -
size: many
J: TRBJ1-1
V: TRBV28
DNA: TGTGCCAGCAGCGGCCGAGGGCCTGAAGCTTTCTTT
CDR3: CASSGRGPEAFF

D: -
size: many
J: TRBJ1-1
V: TRBV28
DNA: TGTGCCAGCAAGCGACAGTCGAACACTGAAGCTTTCTTT
CDR3: CASKRQSNTEAFF

D: -
size: many
J: TRBJ2-7
V: TRBV20-1
DNA: TGCAGTGCTAGTAATTTCCAGTCCTCCTACGAGCAGTACTTC
CDR3: CSASNFQSSYEQYF

D: -
size: -
J: TRBJ2-2
V: TRBV24-1
DNA: TGTGCCACCAGTGATTTGGGGGGAGCGGATAACACCGGGGAGCTGTTTTTT
CDR3: CATSDLGGADNTGELFF

D: -
size: few
J: TRBJ2-6
V: TRBV6-9
DNA: TGTGCCAGCAGTTCGGACGTTAATCAACCTGGGGCCAACGTCCTGACTTTC
CDR3: CASSSDVNQPGANVLTF

D: -
size: few
J: TRBJ2-2
V: TRBV30
DNA: TGTGCCACGGACGGGAACACCGGGGAGCTGTTTTTT
CDR3: CATDGNTGELFF

D: TRBD1
size: few
J: TRBJ2-1
V: TRBV12-3/TRBV12-4
DNA: TGTGCCAGCAGTTCAACAGGGGGTGCTCCTGAGCAGTTCTTC
CDR3: CASSSTGGAPEQFF

D: -
size: -
J: TRBJ1-1
V: TRBV7-9
DNA: TGTGCCAGCAGCTTAGTAGACAGTGACACTGAAGCTTTCTTT
CDR3: CASSLVDSDTEAFF

D: -
size: many
J: TRBJ2-7
V: TRBV7-2
DNA: TGTGCCAGCAGCTTAGTAACAGCCGCCTACGAGCAGTACTTC
CDR3: CASSLVTAAYEQYF

D: TRBD1
size: -
J: TRBJ1-6
V: TRBV27
DNA: TGTGCCAGCAGTCCAACCCGACAGGGGAATTCACCCCTCCACTTT
CDR3: CASSPTRQGNSPLHF

D: -
size: many
J: TRBJ2-5
V: TRBV12-3/TRBV12-4
DNA: TGTGCCAGCAGGCAGGGAGGGACCCAGTACTTC
CDR3: CASRQGGTQYF

D: TRBD2
size: few
J: TRBJ2-7
V: TRBV18
DNA: TGTGCCAGCTCACCTCCTAGCGGCCCTAACGAGCAGTACTTC
CDR3: CASSPPSGPNEQYF

D: -
size: -
J: TRBJ2-7
V: TRBV5-6
DNA: TGTGCCAGCAGCTTGGAAAAGCAGAAAAGCTACGAGCAGTACTTC
CDR3: CASSLEKQKSYEQYF

D: -
size: few
J: TRBJ1-2
V: TRBV9
DNA: TGTGCCAGCAGCGTAGGGACAGTGAGTGGCTACACCTTC
CDR3: CASSVGTVSGYTF

D: -
size: -
J: TRBJ1-1
V: TRBV19
DNA: TGTGCCAGTAACGTGAGGGGTGGGGACACTGAAGCTTTCTTT
CDR3: CASNVRGGDTEAFF

D: -
size: many
J: TRBJ2-2
V: TRBV7-2
DNA: TGTGCCAGCAGCTTAGAGACGGGAACGAACACCGGGGAGCTGTTTTTT
CDR3: CASSLETGTNTGELFF

D: TRBD1
size: many
J: TRBJ1-5
V: TRBV12-3/TRBV12-4
DNA: TGTGCCAGCAGTTTATCGCAGAGGGACAGGGGCAATCAGCCCCAGCATTTT
CDR3: CASSLSQRDRGNQPQHF

D: -
size: few
J: TRBJ2-2
V: TRBV10-3
DNA: TGTGCCATCAGTGAAATCCGACACTCGGGGGACACCGGGGAGCTGTTTTTT
CDR3: CAISEIRHSGDTGELFF

D: TRBD1
size: few
J: TRBJ1-4
V: TRBV19
DNA: TGTGCCAGTAGCTTAGAGGCACAGGGGGGAAAACTGTTTTTT
CDR3: CASSLEAQGGKLFF

D: -
size: -
J: TRBJ1-1
V: TRBV18
DNA: TGTGCCAGCTCACCCTCCGAGGGGAAGGGGACTGAAGCTTTCTTT
CDR3: CASSPSEGKGTEAFF

D: -
size: once
J: TRBJ2-1
V: TRBV14
DNA: TGTGCCAGCAGCATGGGGTTTTTCTCGGAGTTCTTC
CDR3: CASSMGFFSEFF

D: TRBD1
size: few
J: TRBJ1-4
V: TRBV9
DNA: TGTGCCAGCAGCGTCCTTCCTGTGCGACAGGGAAGGGGCTTCGCAACTAATGAAAAACTGTTTTTT
CDR3: CASSVLPVRQGRGFATNEKLFF

D: -
size: many
J: TRBJ1-2
V: TRBV7-2
DNA: TGTGCCAGCAGCTTAGAACTGGGAATCCCCCACTATGGCTACACCTTC
CDR3: CASSLELGIPHYGYTF

D: -
size: -
J: TRBJ2-2
V: TRBV7-3
DNA: TGTGCCAGCAGCTTTGGGACCAAGAACACCGGGGAGCTGTTTTTT
CDR3: CASSFGTKNTGELFF

D: TRBD1
size: many
J: TRBJ1-2
V: TRBV19
DNA: TGTGCCACCTTGACAGGGTTTGGCTACACCTTC
CDR3: CATLTGFGYTF

D: TRBD1
size: -
J: TRBJ2-4
V: TRBV10-3
DNA: TGTGCCTCCCGGGACAGACTTAGAAAGGGAACCAAAAACATTCAGTACTTC
CDR3: CASRDRLRKGTKNIQYF

D: -
size: -
J: TRBJ1-3
V: TRBV3-1
DNA: TGTGCCAGCACCCCCGGCTGGACTGGAAACACCATATATTTT
CDR3: CASTPGWTGNTIYF

D: -
size: -
J: TRBJ1-5
V: TRBV18
DNA: TGTGCCAGCTCACTCCCTGGGGCAGTAAATCAGCCCCAGCATTTT
CDR3: CASSLPGAVNQPQHF

D: -
size: -
J: TRBJ1-4
V: TRBV30
DNA: TGTGCCTGGAGTACTGGGGGGGCGGATGAAAAACTGTTTTTT
CDR3: CAWSTGGADEKLFF

D: -
size: many
J: TRBJ2-5
V: TRBV7-2
DNA: TGTGCCAGCAGCTTAGTATTGGGTGGAGAGACCCAGTACTTC
CDR3: CASSLVLGGETQYF

D: TRBD2
size: -
J: TRBJ2-7
V: TRBV20-1
DNA: TGCAGTGCTAACCCAGGACTAGCGCCTTTGGATTCCTACGAGCAGTACTTC
CDR3: CSANPGLAPLDSYEQYF

D: -
size: many
J: TRBJ1-4
V: TRBV7-8
DNA: TGTGCCAGCAGCTTAGCGCTGTACGAAAAACTGTTTTTT
CDR3: CASSLALYEKLFF

D: TRBD1
size: many
J: TRBJ1-2
V: TRBV2
DNA: TGTGCCAGCAGTGAAGCCAGGGGGGACTATGGCTACACCTTC
CDR3: CASSEARGDYGYTF

D: TRBD1
size: -
J: TRBJ1-2
V: TRBV11-2
DNA: TGTGCCAGCAGCCAACAGGGGGTAGGGAACTATGGCTACACCTTC
CDR3: CASSQQGVGNYGYTF

D: -
size: few
J: TRBJ2-5
V: TRBV2
DNA: TGTGCCAGCACTTGGAACTTTAATGGAGAGACCCAGCACTTC
CDR3: CASTWNFNGETQHF

D: -
size: few
J: TRBJ2-7
V: TRBV6-1
DNA: TGTGCCAGCAGTAACTCCTACAAGCAGTACTTC
CDR3: CASSNSYKQYF

D: -
size: few
J: TRBJ1-1
V: TRBV5-1
DNA: TGCGCCAGCAGCTTGGTGGACCCAAACACTGAAGCTTTCTTT
CDR3: CASSLVDPNTEAFF

D: TRBD2
size: -
J: TRBJ2-6
V: TRBV28
DNA: TGTGCCAGCAGTTTGCGGGGGGCCCTCTACTCTGGGGCCAACGTCCTGACTTTC
CDR3: CASSLRGALYSGANVLTF

D: TRBD2
size: -
J: TRBJ2-1
V: TRBV2
DNA: TGTGCCAGTAGCATACTAGCGGGGGGCCCCGGGAGGCAGTTCTTC
CDR3: CASSILAGGPGRQFF

D: -
size: many
J: TRBJ2-2
V: TRBV11-2
DNA: TGTGCCAGCAGCCTACAGGGTGGATCGGCCGGGGAGCTGTTTTTT
CDR3: CASSLQGGSAGELFF

D: -
size: many
J: TRBJ1-3
V: TRBV2
DNA: TGTGCCAGCAGTGAATCAACAGGGGGAAACACCATATATTTT
CDR3: CASSESTGGNTIYF

D: TRBD1
size: many
J: TRBJ1-2
V: TRBV28
DNA: TGTGCCAGCAGTTCCGGACAGGGCGGAGGCTACACCTTC
CDR3: CASSSGQGGGYTF

D: -
size: -
J: TRBJ2-5
V: TRBV6-1
DNA: TGTGCCAGCAGTGGAACGGGACTCCTCGGTGAGACCCAGTACTTC
CDR3: CASSGTGLLGETQYF

D: -
size: many
J: TRBJ1-1
V: TRBV28
DNA: TGTGCCAGCATGATATACCGGGCAGCTTTCTTT
CDR3: CASMIYRAAFF